Listed below are T cell receptor beta chains from one sample, sequenced in a study of blood T cell repertoires in COVID-19. TCRdb's copy holds only in-frame clones and misses some; the assay was immunoSEQ multiplex PCR. The table records around 300,000 clones, 88% of them present only once. The sample comprised PBMCs or T cells enriched from blood (not recorded which). The source of these receptors is a young man who had recovered from COVID-19. CDR3s leave out the opening cysteine and the closing phenylalanine or tryptophan. D genes are given only for firm matches.

ASSPWTGASYEQY	TRBV19	TRBJ2-7	TRBD1
ASSLIGGTEAF	TRBV27	TRBJ1-1	-
ATSPWGGPSSYEQY	TRBV15	TRBJ2-7	TRBD2
ASSLGAHSGANVLT	TRBV7-6	TRBJ2-6	-
ASSKALIRADTQY	TRBV21-1	TRBJ2-3	-
ASSQFREITEAF	TRBV11-2	TRBJ1-1	-
ASISGQGILGTEAF	TRBV19	TRBJ1-1	TRBD1
ASSHGTGDKGETQY	TRBV7-9	TRBJ2-5	TRBD1
ATSDPGTGGSYGYT	TRBV24-1	TRBJ1-2	TRBD1
ATVTQPEAF	TRBV2	TRBJ1-1	-
ASRGGGAGANVLT	TRBV6-5	TRBJ2-6	TRBD2
ASSPRAASSYNEQF	TRBV18	TRBJ2-1	-
ASSYAGGLNQPQH	TRBV6-5	TRBJ1-5	-
ASIKGEETQY	TRBV5-6	TRBJ2-5	-
ASSLGLTYEQY	TRBV10-1	TRBJ2-7	-
ASNQAGTGNTDTQY	TRBV21-1	TRBJ2-3	-
ASSLFHRARAEAF	TRBV28	TRBJ1-1	-
ASMAINQPQH	TRBV19	TRBJ1-5	-
ASDRDSEQY	TRBV2	TRBJ2-7	TRBD1
AYPQGNYGYT	TRBV30	TRBJ1-2	-
ASSAGSGANVLT	TRBV10-1	TRBJ2-6	-
ASSLGQGPNYGYT	TRBV7-9	TRBJ1-2	TRBD1
ASSEGTGTTYGYT	TRBV2	TRBJ1-2	-
ASSYIAGFRYGYT	TRBV6-5	TRBJ1-2	-
ATSEVGTEEETQY	TRBV24-1	TRBJ2-5	TRBD1
ASSELETATNEKLF	TRBV25-1	TRBJ1-4	-
ASSQLHGGQGNTEAF	TRBV23-1	TRBJ1-1	TRBD1
ATAGLAHNEQF	TRBV24-1	TRBJ2-1	TRBD2
ASSLGPGQGRNTIY	TRBV7-2	TRBJ1-3	TRBD1
ASSRRGLETQY	TRBV3-1/TRBV3-2	TRBJ2-5	-
ASSLAPGVGETQY	TRBV5-1	TRBJ2-5	-
ASSFLQGEKAFNYGYT	TRBV27	TRBJ1-2	TRBD1
ATSLLGSNEKLF	TRBV6-5	TRBJ1-4	-
ASSQGLAGAYEQY	TRBV4-2	TRBJ2-7	TRBD2
ASGPMGQTEQF	TRBV6-5	TRBJ2-1	-
ASSVRGGRTDTQY	TRBV9	TRBJ2-3	TRBD2